This T cell receptor (beta chain) was captured by sequencing in a study of T cell changes during pregnancy in multiple sclerosis. Only in-frame clones appear in the TCRdb table, and some are missing; sequencing was by immunoSEQ multiplex PCR. The sample gives about 96,000 clones, approximately 92% of which show up once; about 3% is in the top ten. Germline CDR1 MGHRA, CDR2 YSYEKL. V lost 1 base and J lost 2, with 13 bases in between. There are 16 residues in the CDR3. The source was peripheral blood, collected in the first trimester of pregnancy. This chain joins TRBV4-1 and TRBJ2-3; maybe TRBD2 (6 bases). The clonotype comes from a female donor with multiple sclerosis, enrolled in a pregnancy study. The CDR3 reads CASSQVIAAPTDTQYF. The CDR3 DNA is TGCGCCAGCAGCCAAGTAATAGCGGCCCCCACAGATACGCAGTATTTT.